This T cell receptor (beta chain) was found in a study of blood T cell repertoires in COVID-19. On the study more broadly: Specimens from acute and convalescent COVID-19 originated in the United States, Italy and Spain. T cells, B-cell-depleted T cells, or PBMCs provided the cDNA or gDNA that served as material.

The table lists this clone with a few counts. V was cut by 5 bases and J by 0 bases, with 10 bases left in between. Germline V gene lookup returns CDR1 SEHNR and CDR2 FQNEAQ (reference sequence). This CDR3 contains 15 residues. As handled by the study authors: Reference gene primers were amplified, and this amplification served to estimate nucleated cell counts. Clones were sequenced by immunoSEQ multiplex PCR, and TCRdb holds only the in-frame ones, with some missing. V and J calls plus clone size are reproduced from that table; the DNA served to infer D and trimming. Of approximately 100,000 clones in the sample, roughly nine tenths are singletons; the top ten hold 17%.

The TCR was taken from a woman older than 75 in a cohort sampled during active COVID-19. The chain couples TRBV7-9 to TRBJ2-2, with D possibly matching TRBD1 (5 bases). Sample: peripheral blood. CDR3 amino acids: CASSLGQANTGELFF. CDR3 coding DNA: TGTGCCAGCAGCCTAGGACAAGCGAACACCGGGGAGCTGTTTTTT.